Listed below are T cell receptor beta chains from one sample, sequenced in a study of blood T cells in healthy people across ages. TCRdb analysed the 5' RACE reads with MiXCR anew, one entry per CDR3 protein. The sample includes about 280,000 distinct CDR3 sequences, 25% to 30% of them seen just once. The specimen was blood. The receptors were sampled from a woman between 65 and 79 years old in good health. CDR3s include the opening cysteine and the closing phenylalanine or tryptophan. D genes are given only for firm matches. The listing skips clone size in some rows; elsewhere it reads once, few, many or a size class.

CASSVGSSGSSYEQYF	TGTGCCAGCAGCGTAGGGTCGAGCGGGAGCTCCTACGAGCAGTACTTC	few	TRBD2	TRBV9	TRBJ2-7
CASTQLAGGLDEQFF	TGTGCCAGCACCCAGCTAGCGGGGGGGCTCGATGAGCAGTTCTTC	-	TRBD2	TRBV12-3/TRBV12-4	TRBJ2-1
CASSPTPGREAYEQYF	TGCGCCAGCAGCCCTACCCCCGGGAGGGAAGCCTACGAGCAGTACTTC	-	TRBD2	TRBV5-1	TRBJ2-7
CASSFGVVGGSYEQYF	TGTGCCAGCAGTTTTGGTGTAGTCGGCGGCTCCTACGAGCAGTACTTC	few	-	TRBV28	TRBJ2-7
CASGQGTATDTQYF	TGCGCCAGCGGACAAGGGACGGCCACAGATACGCAGTATTTT	-	-	TRBV5-1	TRBJ2-3
CASISPRGSYEQYF	TGTGCCAGCATTAGTCCGAGAGGGTCCTACGAGCAGTACTTC	-	-	TRBV6-1	TRBJ2-7
CAISDPGTGVPSETQYF	TGTGCCATCAGTGACCCGGGGACAGGGGTTCCCTCGGAGACCCAGTACTTC	few	TRBD1	TRBV10-3	TRBJ2-5
CAGSTGGRSSETQYF	TGTGCCGGGAGTACAGGGGGCCGTAGTTCGGAGACCCAGTACTTC	-	TRBD1	TRBV7-2	TRBJ2-5
CASSPRDRAGSSYEQYF	TGTGCCAGCAGCCCGAGAGATCGGGCGGGGTCCTCCTACGAGCAGTACTTC	-	-	TRBV7-6	TRBJ2-7
CASSSGNTNTEAFF	TGCGCCAGCAGCTCTGGAAACACGAACACTGAAGCTTTCTTT	few	-	TRBV5-1	TRBJ1-1
CASSLAAGGQDYGYTF	TGCGCCAGCAGCTTGGCCGCGGGGGGACAGGACTATGGCTACACCTTC	-	TRBD1	TRBV5-1	TRBJ1-2
CASSAGSRGVETQYF	TGTGCCAGCAGCGCCGGTTCGCGGGGCGTCGAGACCCAGTACTTC	few	-	TRBV7-2	TRBJ2-5
CSASDIAGNIQYF	TGCAGTGCTAGCGATATAGCGGGAAACATTCAGTACTTC	-	TRBD2	TRBV20-1	TRBJ2-4
CASSTSGTSTDTQYF	TGTGCCAGCAGCACAAGCGGGACTAGCACAGATACGCAGTATTTT	once	TRBD2	TRBV11-1	TRBJ2-3
CASSVGLAGGHNEQFF	TGTGCCAGCAGCGTGGGTCTAGCGGGGGGGCACAATGAGCAGTTCTTC	many	TRBD2	TRBV5-6	TRBJ2-1
CASSYPQGGLAGVPGELFF	TGTGCCAGCAGTTACCCACAGGGGGGACTAGCGGGAGTCCCCGGGGAGCTGTTTTTT	few	TRBD2	TRBV6-2/TRBV6-3	TRBJ2-2
CASSGGKGAGIETQYF	TGTGCCAGCAGTGGAGGAAAGGGGGCAGGTATAGAGACCCAGTACTTC	many	TRBD1	TRBV28	TRBJ2-5
CASSESRSRNSPLHF	TGTGCCAGCAGCGAGAGTCGGAGCCGAAATTCACCCCTCCACTTT	few	-	TRBV9	TRBJ1-6
CASSPQSAGSYEQYF	TGTGCCAGCAGCCCCCAGAGCGCGGGGTCCTACGAGCAGTACTTC	few	-	TRBV7-9	TRBJ2-7
CSAGGRVPHEQYF	TGCAGTGCGGGGGGGAGGGTCCCCCACGAGCAGTACTTC	-	TRBD2	TRBV20-1	TRBJ2-7
CASSLVPTGNEKLFF	TGCGCCAGCAGCTTGGTCCCCACCGGAAATGAAAAACTGTTTTTT	-	-	TRBV5-1	TRBJ1-4
CASSLRTGAPYEQYF	TGTGCCAGCAGCCTGCGGACAGGAGCGCCCTACGAGCAGTACTTC	once	TRBD1	TRBV14	TRBJ2-7